This TCR beta chain came from a study of blood T cell repertoires in COVID-19 (dated by TCRdb to about 2020). Concerning the study at large: The collaborator samples originated in the United States, Italy and Spain and spanned the acute and convalescent phases of COVID-19. The material from the prospective study consisted of cDNA or gDNA derived from T cells, B-cell-depleted T cells, or PBMCs. Deeply sampled blood TCRbeta repertoires from subjects exposed to, actively infected with, or recovered from COVID-19 were included in the dataset. A freely available public database, intended as a resource for researchers studying the immune response to SARS-CoV-2, is where the repertoires were released. The samples were drawn from the first 160 participants of the ongoing ImmuneRACE study and from about 1,200 subjects provided by 6 global collaborators. The sample metadata nearly always contained a de-identified subject ID, COVID-19 status, age in years and sex. Where available, HLA class I and class II types were obtained from metadata supplied by the sample provider rather than from assay-based typing. What the study reported, not specific to this receptor: The quantity of clinical and demographic metadata differed by source and by participant and was supplied without curation.

Enrolling through a virtual design, the prospective study's participants ranged in age from roughly 18 to 95 years and lived across 24 United States geographic areas. Cohort assignment in the prospective study relied on participant-reported clinical history from a screening survey and a study questionnaire. Mobile phlebotomists in the prospective study collected whole blood, serum and a nasopharyngeal or oropharyngeal swab from every participant. Over a roughly two-month period, participants in the prospective study had the option of providing additional blood draws and questionnaires. Prospective study blood samples were shipped either frozen or at room temperature before DNA extraction. From a lookup of the germline V gene, CDR1 and CDR2 are SGHRS and YFSETQ. The CDR3 measures 14 amino acids from cysteine to phenylalanine. The only DNA kept is the CDR3, 42 bases in frame from the first base. Trimming takes 3 bases from V and 1 base from J, and the germline ends sit 11 bases apart.

The immunoSEQ Assay, a bias-controlled multiplex PCR, was used to amplify TCRbeta CDR3 regions from genomic DNA. From the authors' description of their analysis: The number of nucleated cells in each sample was estimated from the amplification of reference gene primers within the assay. To quantify the absolute abundance of each unique TCRbeta CDR3 rearrangement, sequence reads were collapsed and filtered. For each sample, productive Simpson clonality was calculated by taking the square root of Simpson's diversity index across productive rearrangements. TCRdb took this table from immuneACCESS and kept in-frame rearrangements with V and J called. Such tables lack part of the clones; where checked against another copy, unresolved V genes explain under half of the gap, and the rest is unexplained. The D gene and trimming were derived from the DNA, and the V and J assignments and clone size from that table. For this sample the table gives some 250,000 clones, of which about 90% were detected only once. Of the sample, 1% to 1.5% falls within the top ten clones.

As concerns this clone: Its antigen is unknown. No much larger clonotype is one base removed from it; base qualities were not supplied.

The rearrangement joined TRBV5-1 to TRBJ2-7, with a tentative D gene TRBD1 over 5 matching bases. This clonotype originated in a human donor in a cohort exposed to, infected with or recovered from COVID-19 (not recorded which). The donor label of this sample is uncertain. Sequenced input: PBMCs or T cells enriched from blood (not recorded which). The CDR3 loop reads CASSSTGTSYEQYF. Here is the DNA: TGCGCCAGCAGCTCCACAGGTACTTCCTACGAGCAGTACTTC. The variable domain in full, with residues beyond the CDR3 obtained from the reference TRBV5-1 and TRBJ2-7 genes, is KAGVTQTPRYLIKTRGQQVTLSCSPISGHRSVSWYQQTPGQGLQFLFEYFSETQRNKGNFPGRFSGRQFSNSRSEMNVSTLELGDSALYLCASSSTGTSYEQYFGPGTRLTVT.